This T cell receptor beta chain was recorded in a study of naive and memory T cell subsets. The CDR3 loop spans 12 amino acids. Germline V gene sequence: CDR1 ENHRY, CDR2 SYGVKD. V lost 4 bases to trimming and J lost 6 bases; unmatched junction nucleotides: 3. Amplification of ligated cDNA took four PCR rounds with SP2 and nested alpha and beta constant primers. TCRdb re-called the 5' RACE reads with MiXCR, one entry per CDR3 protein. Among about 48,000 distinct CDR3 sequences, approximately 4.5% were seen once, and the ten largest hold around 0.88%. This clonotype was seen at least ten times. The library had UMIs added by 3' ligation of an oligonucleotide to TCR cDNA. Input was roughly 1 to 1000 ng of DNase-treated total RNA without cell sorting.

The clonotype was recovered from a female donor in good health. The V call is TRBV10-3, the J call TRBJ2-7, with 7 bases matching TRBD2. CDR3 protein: CAISVPGGEQYF. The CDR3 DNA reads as TGTGCCATCAGTGTACCGGGGGGCGAGCAGTACTTC.